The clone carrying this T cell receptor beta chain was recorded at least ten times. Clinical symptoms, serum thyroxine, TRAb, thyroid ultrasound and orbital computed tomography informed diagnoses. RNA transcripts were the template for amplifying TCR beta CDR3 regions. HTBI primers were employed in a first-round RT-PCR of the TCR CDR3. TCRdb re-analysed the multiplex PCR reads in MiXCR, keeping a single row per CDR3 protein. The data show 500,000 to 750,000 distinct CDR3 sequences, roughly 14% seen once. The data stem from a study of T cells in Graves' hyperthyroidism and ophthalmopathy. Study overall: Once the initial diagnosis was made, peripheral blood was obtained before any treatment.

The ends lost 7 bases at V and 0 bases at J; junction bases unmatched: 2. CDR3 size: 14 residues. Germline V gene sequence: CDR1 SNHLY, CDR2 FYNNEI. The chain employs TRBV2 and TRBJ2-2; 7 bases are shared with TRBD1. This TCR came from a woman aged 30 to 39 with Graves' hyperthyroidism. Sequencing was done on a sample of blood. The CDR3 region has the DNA TGTGCCAGCAAAGGGACAGCGAACACCGGGGAGCTGTTTTTT. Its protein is CASKGTANTGELFF.